This T cell receptor beta chain was observed in a study of blood T cell repertoires in COVID-19. TCRdb's copy holds only in-frame clones and misses some; the assay was immunoSEQ multiplex PCR. The sample has roughly 230,000 clones; 65% to 85% are singletons. The participants were between about 18 and 90 years old and came from some 23 US areas. The V gene's germline CDR1 is SQVTM and CDR2 ANQGSEA. V lost 6 bases and J lost 0, with 9 bases in between. The CDR3 has 13 amino acids. The genes are TRBV29-1 and TRBJ1-3; possible D gene TRBD1, 5 bases. The specimen was PBMCs or T cells enriched from blood (not recorded which). This TCR was recovered from a man in his fifties or sixties who had recovered from COVID-19. The CDR3 nucleotides are TGCAGCGTAGACAGCCACTCTGGAAACACCATATATTTT. Its translation: CSVDSHSGNTIYF.